The rows below give T cell receptor beta chains drawn from one sample of a study of shared clonotypes between healthy human individuals. Clones were sequenced by immunoSEQ multiplex PCR, and TCRdb holds only the in-frame ones, with some missing. This sample has 1.4 million or so clones; 98% to 99% occur once, and the top ten carry about 0.35%. Sequencing input: naive CD4+ T cells sorted from blood. The receptors originated from a man aged 25 to 40 in good health. Both conserved end residues are part of each CDR3. The D gene is left open where the match is weak. Some rows have no size entry. The others give once, few or many, or a class for an expanded clone.

TRBV19,-,TRBD1,TRBJ2-2,CASINRGLGAGELFF,TGTGCCAGTATTAACAGGGGGTTGGGAGCCGGGGAGCTGTTTTTT
TRBV6-6,once,TRBD2,TRBJ2-7,CASSKRTSGRVVQYF,TGTGCCAGCAGTAAACGGACTAGCGGGAGAGTGGTGCAGTACTTC
TRBV20-1,-,-,TRBJ2-7,CSARGDYEQYF,TGCAGTGCTAGGGGGGACTACGAGCAGTACTTC
TRBV18,-,-,TRBJ2-2,CASSYRVRVTGELFF,TGTGCCAGCTCGTACAGGGTTCGGGTCACCGGGGAGCTGTTTTTT
TRBV2,-,TRBD1,TRBJ2-7,CASQRRAGGGILSYEQYF,TGTGCCAGCCAACGGAGGGCAGGGGGCGGGATTCTCTCCTACGAGCAGTACTTC
TRBV5-1,-,TRBD1,TRBJ1-1,CASSGGTAYTEAFF,TGCGCCAGCAGTGGTGGGACAGCCTACACTGAAGCTTTCTTT
TRBV7-9,-,-,TRBJ1-1,CASSGGGGTEAFF,TGTGCCAGCAGTGGGGGCGGTGGCACTGAAGCTTTCTTT
TRBV5-4,-,TRBD2,TRBJ2-7,CASSHLLAGVPHEQYF,TGTGCCAGCAGCCATTTACTAGCGGGAGTCCCTCACGAGCAGTACTTC
TRBV28,once,TRBD2,TRBJ2-1,CASSLATGLAGGYEQFF,TGTGCCAGCAGTTTAGCTACTGGACTAGCGGGGGGCTATGAGCAGTTCTTC
TRBV9,-,-,TRBJ2-7,CASSVEIVSDEQYF,TGTGCCAGCAGCGTAGAGATCGTTTCCGACGAGCAGTACTTC
TRBV18,-,-,TRBJ2-7,CASSPSAGGSYEQYF,TGTGCCAGCTCACCATCGGCAGGGGGGTCCTACGAGCAGTACTTC
TRBV21-1,-,-,TRBJ2-3,CASSKVESRLLGDTQYF,TGTGCCAGCAGCAAAGTCGAGTCTCGGTTATTGGGAGATACGCAGTATTTT
TRBV9,-,-,TRBJ2-3,CASSVDGPSTDTQYF,TGTGCCAGCAGCGTCGACGGTCCTAGCACAGATACGCAGTATTTT
TRBV19,-,-,TRBJ2-7,CASRRDGGSYEQYF,TGTGCCAGTAGGAGGGACGGCGGATCCTACGAGCAGTACTTC
TRBV28,-,-,TRBJ2-7,CASSFGLYEQYF,TGTGCCAGCAGTTTCGGCCTCTACGAGCAGTACTTC
TRBV5-6,-,-,TRBJ2-7,CASSFASYEQYF,TGTGCCAGCAGCTTTGCCTCCTACGAGCAGTACTTC
TRBV15,-,TRBD2,TRBJ2-7,CATSRGISGGASYEQYF,TGTGCCACCAGCAGAGGTATTAGCGGGGGCGCCTCCTACGAGCAGTACTTC
TRBV7-8,-,-,TRBJ2-1,CASSLRPRVPTYNEQFF,TGTGCCAGCAGCTTAAGGCCCAGGGTCCCTACCTACAATGAGCAGTTCTTC
TRBV19,-,TRBD1,TRBJ1-4,CASSMAGQGAEKLFF,TGTGCCAGTAGTATGGCGGGACAGGGGGCAGAAAAACTGTTTTTT
TRBV10-2,-,-,TRBJ2-7,CASTGGSYEQYF,TGCGCCAGCACCGGGGGTTCCTACGAGCAGTACTTC
TRBV2,-,-,TRBJ2-5,CASKGRDETQYF,TGTGCCAGCAAGGGCAGGGACGAGACCCAGTACTTC
TRBV7-3,-,TRBD1,TRBJ1-4,CASSLEGAPNEKLFF,TGTGCCAGCAGCTTAGAGGGGGCCCCAAATGAAAAACTGTTTTTT
TRBV6-6,-,-,TRBJ1-5,CASSYSRDHQPQHF,TGTGCCAGCAGTTACTCGCGGGATCATCAGCCCCAGCATTTT
TRBV11-2,-,-,TRBJ2-1,CASSPAGLGQFF,TGTGCCAGCAGCCCCGCGGGGCTCGGGCAGTTCTTC
TRBV6-1,-,-,TRBJ2-3,CASRREVGTDTQYF,TGTGCCAGCAGGCGGGAAGTGGGCACAGATACGCAGTATTTT
TRBV2,-,TRBD2,TRBJ2-3,CASMTSGRDADTQYF,TGTGCCAGCATGACTAGCGGGAGAGATGCGGATACGCAGTATTTT
TRBV6-6,-,-,TRBJ1-2,CASKPSGRGNYGYTF,TGTGCCAGCAAGCCCTCAGGGAGAGGGAACTATGGCTACACCTTC
TRBV19,once,-,TRBJ2-2,CASSRDINTGELFF,TGTGCCAGTAGTAGGGACATAAATACCGGGGAGCTGTTTTTT
TRBV11-2,-,-,TRBJ2-7,CASTQWQPYEQYF,TGTGCCAGCACCCAATGGCAGCCCTACGAGCAGTACTTC
TRBV29-1,-,TRBD2,TRBJ2-1,CSVGIGLASEQFF,TGCAGCGTTGGAATAGGACTAGCGAGTGAGCAGTTCTTC
TRBV5-5,-,-,TRBJ2-7,CASSLTSPTYEQYF,TGTGCCAGCAGCTTGACTAGCCCGACCTACGAGCAGTACTTC
TRBV10-2,-,TRBD2,TRBJ2-7,CASSVGLAGGGEQYF,TGCGCCAGCAGTGTGGGGCTAGCGGGAGGGGGCGAGCAGTACTTC
TRBV15,-,TRBD2,TRBJ2-7,CATSRYSGTLNYEQYF,TGTGCCACCAGCAGGTACAGCGGGACCCTCAACTACGAGCAGTACTTC
TRBV7-9,-,-,TRBJ2-5,CASSLWLAAQETQYF,TGTGCCAGCAGCTTATGGTTAGCGGCACAAGAGACCCAGTACTTC
TRBV6-6,-,-,TRBJ2-2,CASSYVGVGTGELFF,TGTGCCAGCAGTTACGTGGGAGTCGGGACCGGGGAGCTGTTTTTT
TRBV18,-,TRBD1,TRBJ1-2,CASSHMTGPGYGYTF,TGTGCCAGCTCACACATGACAGGGCCCGGATATGGCTACACCTTC
TRBV28,-,-,TRBJ1-2,CASSLPGGLYGYTF,TGTGCCAGCAGTCTACCCGGGGGCCTCTATGGCTACACCTTC
TRBV7-9,-,TRBD2,TRBJ2-1,CASSLALPGGNNEQFF,TGTGCCAGCAGCTTAGCCCTACCGGGAGGGAACAATGAGCAGTTCTTC
TRBV19,-,-,TRBJ2-3,CASSMVSSQTQYF,TGTGCCAGTAGTATGGTTTCCTCCCAAACGCAGTATTTT
TRBV4-3,-,-,TRBJ2-7,CASSQVPGTYEQYF,TGCGCCAGCAGCCAAGTCCCGGGAACCTACGAGCAGTACTTC
TRBV4-1,-,-,TRBJ1-6,CASSQEGGRNSPLHF,TGCGCCAGCAGCCAAGAGGGGGGGCGAAATTCACCCCTCCACTTT
TRBV9,-,TRBD1,TRBJ1-1,CASSARGQGNTEAFF,TGTGCCAGCAGCGCCCGAGGACAGGGGAACACTGAAGCTTTCTTT
TRBV25-1,-,-,TRBJ2-3,CASTAWRADTQYF,TGTGCCAGCACCGCTTGGCGGGCGGATACGCAGTATTTT
TRBV18,-,TRBD1,TRBJ2-2,CASSPGQINANTGELFF,TGTGCCAGCTCCCCGGGACAGATCAATGCGAACACCGGGGAGCTGTTTTTT
TRBV2,-,TRBD1,TRBJ2-5,CASRGTGQNLEETQYF,TGTGCCAGCAGGGGGACAGGGCAAAACCTTGAAGAGACCCAGTACTTC
TRBV11-3,-,-,TRBJ2-7,CASSSSRDNKREQYF,TGTGCCAGCAGCTCGAGTCGGGATAATAAAAGGGAGCAGTACTTC
TRBV5-1,-,-,TRBJ2-1,CASSLDSLGQFF,TGCGCCAGCAGCTTGGACAGCTTAGGGCAGTTCTTC
TRBV28,-,-,TRBJ2-3,CASRGGAFSTDTQYF,TGTGCCAGCAGGGGGGGGGCTTTCAGCACAGATACGCAGTATTTT
TRBV16,-,-,TRBJ1-5,CASSQLGREGQPQHF,TGTGCCAGCAGCCAATTGGGCAGAGAAGGACAGCCCCAGCATTTT
TRBV11-2,-,TRBD2,TRBJ2-5,CASSHPGTSGETQYF,TGTGCCAGCAGCCATCCCGGGACTAGCGGAGAGACCCAGTACTTC
TRBV5-8,-,-,TRBJ2-7,CASSPRARGEQYF,TGTGCCAGCAGCCCCAGGGCTCGTGGAGAGCAGTACTTC
TRBV4-1,-,-,TRBJ2-5,CASSQEGRLQETQYF,TGCGCCAGCAGCCAAGAAGGGAGGCTTCAAGAGACCCAGTACTTC
TRBV29-1,-,-,TRBJ2-6,CSVTGSGANVLTF,TGCAGCGTTACAGGGTCCGGGGCCAACGTCCTGACTTTC
TRBV9,-,-,TRBJ2-1,CASSVDGRLPTQQNYNEQFF,TGTGCCAGCAGCGTAGATGGGAGACTCCCAACACAACAAAACTACAATGAGCAGTTCTTC
TRBV9,-,TRBD1,TRBJ1-1,CASSVSGQGNTEAFF,TGTGCCAGCAGCGTATCCGGACAGGGGAACACTGAAGCTTTCTTT
TRBV5-1,-,-,TRBJ2-3,CASSLDPTGSGTDTQYF,TGCGCCAGCAGCCTAGACCCAACAGGAAGCGGCACAGATACGCAGTATTTT
TRBV10-2,-,TRBD2,TRBJ2-2,CATQKDLAGTGELFF,TGCGCCACCCAAAAGGATCTAGCGGGAACCGGGGAGCTGTTTTTT
TRBV10-3,once,TRBD1,TRBJ1-4,CAISSHRDSELLTEKLFF,TGTGCCATCAGCTCCCACCGGGACAGCGAATTGTTGACTGAAAAACTGTTTTTT
TRBV11-3,-,-,TRBJ2-1,CASSLGARGTYNEQFF,TGTGCCAGCAGCTTAGGTGCGCGAGGAACCTACAATGAGCAGTTCTTC
TRBV5-1,-,-,TRBJ1-1,CASRSALGSAEAFF,TGCGCCAGCAGGTCAGCTCTTGGCAGTGCTGAAGCTTTCTTT